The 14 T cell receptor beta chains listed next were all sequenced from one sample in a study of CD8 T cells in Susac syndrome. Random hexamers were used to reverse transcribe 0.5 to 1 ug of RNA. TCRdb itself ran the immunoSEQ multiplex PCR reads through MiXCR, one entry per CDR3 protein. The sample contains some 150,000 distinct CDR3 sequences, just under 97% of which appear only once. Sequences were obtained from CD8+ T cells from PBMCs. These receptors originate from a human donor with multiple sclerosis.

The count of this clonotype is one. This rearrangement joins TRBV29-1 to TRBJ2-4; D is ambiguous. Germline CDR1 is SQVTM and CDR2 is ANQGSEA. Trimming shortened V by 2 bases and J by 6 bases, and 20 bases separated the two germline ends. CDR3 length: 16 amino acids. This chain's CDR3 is CSVEIFGTSYVNIQYF. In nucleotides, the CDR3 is TGCAGCGTTGAAATTTTCGGAACCTCGTATGTAAACATTCAGTACTTC.

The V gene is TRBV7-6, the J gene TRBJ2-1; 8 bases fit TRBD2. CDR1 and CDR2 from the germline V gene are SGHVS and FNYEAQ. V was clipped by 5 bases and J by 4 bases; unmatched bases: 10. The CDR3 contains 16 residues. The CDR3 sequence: CASSRIGGGEYNEQFF. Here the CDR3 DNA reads TGTGCCAGCAGCCGAATCGGGGGGGGCGAGTACAATGAGCAGTTCTTC.

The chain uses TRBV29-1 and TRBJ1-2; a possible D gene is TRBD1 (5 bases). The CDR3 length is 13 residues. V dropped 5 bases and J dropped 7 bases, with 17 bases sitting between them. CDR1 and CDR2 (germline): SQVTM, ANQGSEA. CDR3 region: CSVSRADGAGYTF. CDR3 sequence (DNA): TGCAGCGTTAGCCGGGCGGACGGGGCTGGCTACACCTTC.

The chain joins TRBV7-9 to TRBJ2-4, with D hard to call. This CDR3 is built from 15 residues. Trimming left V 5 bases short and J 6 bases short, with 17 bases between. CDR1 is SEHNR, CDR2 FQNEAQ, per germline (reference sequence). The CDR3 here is CASSPVIGLLNIQYF. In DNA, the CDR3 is TGTGCCAGCAGCCCAGTTATTGGCTTACTAAACATTCAGTACTTC.

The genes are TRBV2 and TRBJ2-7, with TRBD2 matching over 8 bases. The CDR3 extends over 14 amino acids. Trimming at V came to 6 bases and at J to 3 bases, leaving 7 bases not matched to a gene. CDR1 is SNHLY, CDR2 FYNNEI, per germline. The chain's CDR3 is CASSVGGARYEQYV. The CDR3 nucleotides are TGTGCCAGCAGCGTCGGGGGGGCACGCTACGAGCAGTACGTC.

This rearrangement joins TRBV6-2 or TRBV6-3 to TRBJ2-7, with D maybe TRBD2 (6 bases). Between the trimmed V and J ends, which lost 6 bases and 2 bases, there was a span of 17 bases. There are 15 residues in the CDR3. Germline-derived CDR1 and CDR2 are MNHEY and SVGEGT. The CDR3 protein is CASSYSIRGTYEQYV. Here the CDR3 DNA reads TGTGCCAGCAGCTATTCAATTCGGGGGACCTACGAGCAGTACGTC.

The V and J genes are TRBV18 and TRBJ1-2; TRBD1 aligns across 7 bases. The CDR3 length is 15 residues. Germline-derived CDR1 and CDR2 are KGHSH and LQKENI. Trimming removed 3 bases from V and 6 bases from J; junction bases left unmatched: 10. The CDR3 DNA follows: TGTGCCAGCTCACCTCCAACCGAGGGGGCCCATGGCTACACCTTC. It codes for CASSPPTEGAHGYTF.

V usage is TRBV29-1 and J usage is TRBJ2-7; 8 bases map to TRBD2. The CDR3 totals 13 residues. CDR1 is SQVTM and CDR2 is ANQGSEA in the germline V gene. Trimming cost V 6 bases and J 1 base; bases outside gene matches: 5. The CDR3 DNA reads TGCAGCGTCCGGGGGGGCCCTTCCTACGAGCAGTACTTC. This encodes CSVRGGPSYEQYF.

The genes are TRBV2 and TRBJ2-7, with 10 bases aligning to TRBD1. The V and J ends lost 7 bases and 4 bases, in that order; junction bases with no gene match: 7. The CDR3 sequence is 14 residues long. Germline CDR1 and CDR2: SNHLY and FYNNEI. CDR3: CASKSGTGVYEQYF. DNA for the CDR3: TGTGCCAGCAAATCCGGGACAGGGGTTTACGAGCAGTACTTC.

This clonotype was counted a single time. CDR3 in DNA: TGTGCCAGCAGCGCCGCCGGCGGCACGCAGTATTTT. This gives the protein CASSAAGGTQYF. J is TRBJ2-3 and V is TRBV12-3 or TRBV12-4, with unresolved D. The V and J ends lost 6 bases and 9 bases respectively, with 13 bases between them. There are 12 residues in the CDR3.

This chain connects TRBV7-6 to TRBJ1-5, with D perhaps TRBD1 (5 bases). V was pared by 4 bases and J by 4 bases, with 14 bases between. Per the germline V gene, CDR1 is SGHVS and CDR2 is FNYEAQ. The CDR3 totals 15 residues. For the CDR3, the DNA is TGTGCCAGCAGCTCTAGGGGCCACCTGAATCAGCCCCAGCATTTT. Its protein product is CASSSRGHLNQPQHF.

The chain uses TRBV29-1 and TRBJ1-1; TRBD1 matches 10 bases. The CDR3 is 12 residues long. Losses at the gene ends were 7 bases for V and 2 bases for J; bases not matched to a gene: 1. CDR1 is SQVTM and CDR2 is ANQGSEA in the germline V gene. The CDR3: CSGDRGNTEAFF. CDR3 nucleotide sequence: TGCAGCGGGGACAGGGGAAACACTGAAGCTTTCTTT. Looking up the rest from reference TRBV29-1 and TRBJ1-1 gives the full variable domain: SAVISQKPSRDICQRGTSLTIQCQVDSQVTMMFWYRQQPGQSLTLIATANQGSEATYESGFVIDKFPISRPNLTFSTLTVSNMSPEDSSIYLCSGDRGNTEAFFGQGTRLTVV.

CDR3 region: CASSVDSTGMNTEAFF. The CDR3 bases are TGTGCCAGCAGCGTAGATTCGACAGGGATGAACACTGAAGCTTTCTTT. The chain joins TRBV9 to TRBJ1-1; 7 bases fit TRBD1. The length of the CDR3 is 16 residues. Germline V gene data show CDR1 as SGDLS and CDR2 as YYNGEE. V lost 0 bases, J lost 0 bases, and 5 bases stayed unmatched.

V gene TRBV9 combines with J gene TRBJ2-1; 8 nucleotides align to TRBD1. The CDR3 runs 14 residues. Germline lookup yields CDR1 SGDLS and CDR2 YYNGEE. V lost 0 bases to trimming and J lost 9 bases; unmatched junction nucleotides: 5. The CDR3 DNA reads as TGTGCCAGCAGCGTAGCCCCAGGGGGCATTGAGCAGTTCTTC. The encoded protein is CASSVAPGGIEQFF. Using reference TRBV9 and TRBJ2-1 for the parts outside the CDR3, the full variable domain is DSGVTQTPKHLITATGQRVTLRCSPRSGDLSVYWYQQSLDQGLQFLIQYYNGEERAKGNILERFSAQQFPDLHSELNLSSLELGDSALYFCASSVAPGGIEQFFGPGTRLTVL.